This TCR beta chain was sequenced in a study of CD4 and CD8 cells across lung adenocarcinoma regions. TCRdb recomputed calls from the PCR reads with MiXCR, one row per CDR3 protein. This sample has about 20,000 distinct CDR3 sequences, with approximately 50% found just once. To note about this clonotype: Its ends do not fully match the called genes, so a read error is possible.

This CDR3 has 13 amino acids. From germline, CDR1 is LGHDT and CDR2 YNNKEL (reference sequence). Donors had localized lung adenocarcinoma, a non-small cell lung cancer. This TCR derives from a female donor with lung adenocarcinoma. The CD4 and CD8 labels of this study may be unreliable. The sample consisted of CD8+ T cells from the center of a lung tumor. This rearrangement joins TRBV3-1 to TRBJ1-1; 8 bases match TRBD1. The CDR3 nucleotides are TGTGCCAGCAGCCAAGGGGACAGGACAGAAGCTTTCTTC. Residues: CASSQGDRTEAFF. Drawing the rest from reference TRBV3-1 and TRBJ1-1, the complete variable domain is DTAVSQTPKYLVTQMGNDKSIKCEQNLGHDTMYWYKQDSKKFLKIMFSYNNKELIINETVPNRFSPKSPDKAHLNLHINSLELGDSAVYFCASSQGDRTEAFFGQGTRLTVV.